A single sample gave rise to the 13 T cell receptor beta chains below, sequenced in a study of blood T cell repertoires in COVID-19. The assay was immunoSEQ multiplex PCR, and TCRdb's table has in-frame clones only and misses some. This sample has hundreds of thousands of clones, with 70% to 90% found just once. The sequenced material came from PBMCs or T cells enriched from blood (not recorded which). All receptors come from a woman aged 60-70 years in a cohort exposed to, infected with or recovered from COVID-19 (not recorded which).

The genes are TRBV30 and TRBJ1-4; TRBD1 matches at 8 bases. The CDR3 is 18 amino acids. Trimming at V came to 2 bases and at J to 0 bases, leaving 11 bases not matched to a gene. The germline V gene encodes CDR1 GTSNPN and CDR2 SVGIG (reference sequence). The CDR3 nucleotides are TGTGCCTGGAGTTCCATCAGGGGGCCGGTCACAACTAATGAAAAACTGTTTTTT. Protein sequence: CAWSSIRGPVTTNEKLFF.

The chain joins TRBV19 to TRBJ1-1, with 10 bases identical to TRBD1. Trimming took 3 bases from V and 0 from J; bases not matched to a gene: 7. The V gene's germline CDR1 is LNHDA and CDR2 SQIVND (reference sequence). This CDR3 comprises 17 residues. CDR3 bases: TGTGCCAGTAGTATCGTTGACAGGGGGCTAATGAACACTGAAGCTTTCTTT. Translating gives CASSIVDRGLMNTEAFF.

The gene calls are TRBV16 and TRBJ1-6; no reliable D call. Per germline, CDR1 KGHSY and CDR2 FQNENV. The CDR3 spans 15 residues. The V end lost 0 bases, the J end lost 7 bases, and 10 bases lay between the germline ends. The CDR3 sequence is CASSQSVRGNSPLHF. The CDR3 nucleotides read TGTGCCAGCAGCCAATCAGTCCGGGGAAATTCACCCCTCCACTTT.

The chain uses TRBV2 and TRBJ1-4; D uncertain. This CDR3 has 13 residues. Trimming left V 4 bases short and J 4 bases short, with 7 bases between. Germline lookup yields CDR1 SNHLY and CDR2 FYNNEI. CDR3 residues: CASSGRLNEKLFF. The CDR3, as DNA: TGTGCCAGCAGTGGGAGACTTAATGAAAAACTGTTTTTT. Drawing the rest from reference TRBV2 and TRBJ1-4, the complete variable domain is EPEVTQTPSHQVTQMGQEVILRCVPISNHLYFYWYRQILGQKVEFLVSFYNNEISEKSEIFDDQFSVERPDGSNFTLKIRSTKLEDSAMYFCASSGRLNEKLFFGSGTQLSVL.

The chain has TRBV28 and TRBJ2-7, with D possibly matching TRBD2 (5 bases). Deletions cut 3 bases from V and 0 bases from J, with 12 bases between. This CDR3 is 15 amino acids long. Germline V CDR1 and CDR2: MDHEN, SYDVKM. The CDR3 nucleotides read TGTGCCAGCAGTTTTCAGCGGACGAGCTCCTACGAGCAGTACTTC. This gives the protein CASSFQRTSSYEQYF.

This sequence joins TRBV7-9 and TRBJ2-7; TRBD2 matches at 7 bases. The CDR3 has 15 residues. J gave up 0 bases and V 5 bases, and 7 bases lay outside the gene matches. CDR1 is SEHNR and CDR2 is FQNEAQ in the germline V gene (reference sequence). The CDR3 loop reads CASSAHRDYSYEQYF. DNA for the CDR3: TGTGCCAGCAGCGCCCACCGGGACTACTCCTACGAGCAGTACTTC. Full variable domain (remainder filled in from reference TRBV7-9 and TRBJ2-7): DTGVSQNPRHKITKRGQNVTFRCDPISEHNRLYWYRQTLGQGPEFLTYFQNEAQLEKSRLLSDRFSAERPKGSFSTLEIQRTEQGDSAMYLCASSAHRDYSYEQYFGPGTRLTVT.

V is TRBV19 and J is TRBJ2-2, with TRBD2 matching over 7 bases. Trimming at V came to 3 bases and at J to 2 bases, leaving 3 bases not matched to a gene. The length of the CDR3 is 15 residues. CDR1 is LNHDA and CDR2 is SQIVND in the germline V gene (reference sequence). DNA for the CDR3: TGTGCCAGTAGTATGGGAGGGGCCAACACCGGGGAGCTGTTTTTT. This translates into CASSMGGANTGELFF.

This chain links TRBV5-1 with TRBJ1-2, with D possibly TRBD1 on 6 matching bases. Trimming shortened V by 4 bases and J by 3 bases, and 10 bases separated the two germline ends. Per the germline V gene, CDR1 is SGHRS and CDR2 is YFSETQ. CDR3 length: 13 amino acids. The CDR3 region has the DNA TGCGCCAGCAGCCCCGGACAGTACTATGGCTACACCTTC. Translating it yields CASSPGQYYGYTF.

V and J are TRBV5-1 and TRBJ1-3; 8 nucleotides line up with TRBD1. This CDR3 contains 17 residues. V was clipped by 0 bases and J by 0 bases; unmatched bases: 5. CDR1 is SGHRS, CDR2 YFSETQ, per germline. CDR3 nucleotide sequence: TGCGCCAGCAGCTTGGGGGACAGGACCCGCTCTGGAAACACCATATATTTT. Amino acids: CASSLGDRTRSGNTIYF.

This chain uses TRBV11-3 with TRBJ2-1; 8 positions match TRBD2. Germline CDR1 reads SGHNT; CDR2 reads YENEEA. V lost 5 bases and J lost 4; bases outside the gene matches: 7. This CDR3 region has 15 residues. The CDR3 coding sequence is TGTGCCAGCAGCACCCCCGGGACTAGATACAATGAGCAGTTCTTC. Residues: CASSTPGTRYNEQFF.

This chain links TRBV3-1 (or the pseudogene TRBV3-2) with TRBJ2-3, with a possible D match to TRBD2 (6 bases). The CDR3 runs 15 residues. The V gene's germline CDR1 is LGHDT and CDR2 YNNKEL (reference sequence). Trimming stripped 2 bases from V and 1 base from J, with 10 bases between. The CDR3: CASSQKEGGTDTQYF. The DNA of the CDR3 is TGTGCCAGCAGCCAAAAGGAGGGCGGCACAGATACGCAGTATTTT.

With regard to this clone: Other DNA sequences of this sample code for an identical CDR3. The chain recombines TRBV2 with TRBJ1-5; possible D gene TRBD1, 6 bases. Germline-derived CDR1 and CDR2 are SNHLY and FYNNEI. There are 15 residues in the CDR3. The germline V and J ends were trimmed by 4 bases and 4 bases, with 14 bases remaining between them. In nucleotides, the CDR3 is TGTGCCAGCAGTGGGGGGCAGGGGAAAAATCAGCCCCAGCATTTT. Residues: CASSGGQGKNQPQHF. Full variable domain (outside the CDR3, taken from reference TRBV2 and TRBJ1-5): EPEVTQTPSHQVTQMGQEVILRCVPISNHLYFYWYRQILGQKVEFLVSFYNNEISEKSEIFDDQFSVERPDGSNFTLKIRSTKLEDSAMYFCASSGGQGKNQPQHFGDGTRLSIL.

This clone occurred once. The chain joins TRBV4-2 to TRBJ1-5; unclear D gene. The germline V gene has CDR1 LGHNA and CDR2 YNFKEQ. This CDR3 region has 15 residues. V lost 2 bases and J lost 0, with 8 bases in between. The DNA of the CDR3 is TGTGCCAGCAGCCAAACGGGTTATAGCAATCAGCCCCAGCATTTT. Translating it yields CASSQTGYSNQPQHF.